These T cell receptor beta chains were read from a single sample in a study of blood T cell repertoires in COVID-19. Assay used: immunoSEQ multiplex PCR; TCRdb lists only in-frame clones, some missing. This table has 250,000 or so clones, more than 75% appearing once. The sample consisted of peripheral blood. These receptors all stem from a man aged 40-49 years with active or convalescent COVID-19. CDR3s include the opening cysteine and the closing phenylalanine or tryptophan. A D gene is named only where the DNA matches it firmly. Rows give clone size only sometimes, using once, few, many, or a class for an expanded clone.

.	TRBV9	TRBJ2-5	.	TGTGCCAGCAGCGTAGGGGGCTTAAGCGAAGAGACCCAGTACTTC	CASSVGGLSEETQYF
.	TRBV5-1	TRBJ2-3	.	TGCGCCAGCAGCCTCGACCCAGGGTCCACAGATACGCAGTATTTT	CASSLDPGSTDTQYF
.	TRBV1	TRBJ1-1	.	TGCACCAGCAGCCACACCGGGCCCGACAGGGTAAACACTGAAGCTTTCTTT	CTSSHTGPDRVNTEAFF
.	TRBV9	TRBJ1-1	TRBD1	TGTGCCAGCAGCGTCGGGACAGGGCTGGGCACTGAAGCTTTCTTT	CASSVGTGLGTEAFF
.	TRBV4-1	TRBJ2-5	.	TGCGCCAGCAGCTTGGACTCCATTAAAGAGACCCAGTACTTC	CASSLDSIKETQYF
.	TRBV18	TRBJ1-5	.	TGTGCCAGCTCACCCGCTCAGACGGGACAGCCCCAGCATTTT	CASSPAQTGQPQHF
.	TRBV9	TRBJ1-2	.	TGTGCCAGCAGCGGTAGTCCGGATGGCTACACCTTC	CASSGSPDGYTF
.	TRBV7-9	TRBJ1-5	TRBD1	TGTGCCAGCAGCAGGGGGCCCTTTCAGCCCCAGCATTTT	CASSRGPFQPQHF
.	TRBV25-1	TRBJ2-3	TRBD2	TGTGCCAGCAGTGACACTAGCGGGCCAAACAAAGATACGCAGTATTTT	CASSDTSGPNKDTQYF
.	TRBV11-3	TRBJ2-7	TRBD2	TGTGCCAGCAGCCCAGGCGGGAGATCCTACGAGCAGTACTTC	CASSPGGRSYEQYF
.	TRBV19	TRBJ2-3	.	TGTGCCAGTAGTATGATGGGGCCCCTCACAGATACGCAGTATTTT	CASSMMGPLTDTQYF
.	TRBV5-4	TRBJ1-3	TRBD1	TGTGCCAGCAGCGTCGACAGGGCTGGAAACACCATATATTTT	CASSVDRAGNTIYF
once	TRBV10-1	TRBJ1-4	TRBD1	TGCGCCAGCAGTGAGGGACAGGGAGAGAAACTGTTTTTT	CASSEGQGEKLFF
.	TRBV9	TRBJ1-1	.	TGTGCCAGCAGCGTAGTACGGACAGCTTACTTGAACACTGAAGCTTTCTTT	CASSVVRTAYLNTEAFF
.	TRBV2	TRBJ2-7	TRBD1	TGTGCCAGCAGAGAGGGGACAGGGGGCTCCTACGAGCAGTACTTC	CASREGTGGSYEQYF
.	TRBV19	TRBJ2-7	TRBD2	TGTGCCAGTAGGCCCGTCAGCGGGGGCTACGAGCAGTACTTC	CASRPVSGGYEQYF
.	TRBV7-3	TRBJ2-6	TRBD2	TGTGCCAGCAGCTCGGGAGGCTCTGGGGCCAACGTCCTGACTTTC	CASSSGGSGANVLTF
.	TRBV19	TRBJ2-5	.	TGTGCCAGTTCCCAGGGGCTGGAGACCCAGTACTTC	CASSQGLETQYF
.	TRBV5-1	TRBJ2-3	TRBD2	TGCGCCAGCAAACTAGCGGGAGGGACCTCAGATACGCAGTATTTT	CASKLAGGTSDTQYF
.	TRBV12-3/TRBV12-4	TRBJ1-1	TRBD1	TGTGCCAGCCGTGACAGGGCGAACACTGAAGCTTTCTTT	CASRDRANTEAFF
.	TRBV4-1	TRBJ1-6	TRBD1	TGCGCCAGCAGGGCGAGACAGGGGGGGAATTCACCCCTCCACTTT	CASRARQGGNSPLHF
.	TRBV11-2	TRBJ1-1	.	TGTGCCAGCAAGTGGGGGGACACTGAAGCTTTCTTT	CASKWGDTEAFF
.	TRBV7-2	TRBJ2-7	.	TGTGCCAGCAGTCTGGGGGGGCGGAGGGTGTCCTACGAGCAGTACTTC	CASSLGGRRVSYEQYF
.	TRBV28	TRBJ2-2	TRBD1	TGTGCCAGCAGGGAGGGACAGGGGGACACCGGGGAGCTGTTTTTT	CASREGQGDTGELFF
.	TRBV5-1	TRBJ2-4	TRBD1	TGCGCCAGCAGCCTACACAGGGGAGCCAAAAACATTCAGTACTTC	CASSLHRGAKNIQYF
.	TRBV10-2	TRBJ2-2	.	TGCGCCAGCTCGGAGGGGCTCAACACCGGGGAGCTGTTTTTT	CASSEGLNTGELFF
.	TRBV4-1	TRBJ2-7	TRBD2	TGCGCCAGCAGCCTAACGACTAGCGGAGCCTACGAGCAGTACTTC	CASSLTTSGAYEQYF
.	TRBV5-1	TRBJ2-7	.	TGCGCCAGCAGCACAGGGATTTCCTACGAGCAGTACTTC	CASSTGISYEQYF
.	TRBV30	TRBJ2-7	.	TGTGCCGGCCTGGGGGCGGCCAACGAGCAGTACTTC	CAGLGAANEQYF
.	TRBV19	TRBJ2-1	.	TGTGCCACCGGACTGAAGGGCGGTGAGCAGTTCTTC	CATGLKGGEQFF
once	TRBV9	TRBJ2-7	TRBD2	TGTGCCAGCAGCGTAGCAAGCGGGGGGGCCTCCAACGAGCAGTACTTC	CASSVASGGASNEQYF
.	TRBV10-3	TRBJ2-2	.	TGTGCCACCGGATCGACCACAGGTCGGTTAAACACCGGGGAGCTGTTTTTT	CATGSTTGRLNTGELFF
.	TRBV6-5	TRBJ1-2	TRBD1	TGTGCCAGCAGTTCCACAGGGGGTAGACTGAATGGCTACACCTTC	CASSSTGGRLNGYTF
.	TRBV27	TRBJ1-2	.	TGTGCCAGCAGTTTATCCCCAGTGGCGGTAGATGGCTACACCTTC	CASSLSPVAVDGYTF
.	TRBV5-6	TRBJ1-6	TRBD1	TGTGCCAGCAGCTTTAGACAGGGGAGCTCCTATAATTCACCCCTCCACTTT	CASSFRQGSSYNSPLHF
few	TRBV3-1/TRBV3-2	TRBJ2-7	.	TGTGCCAGCAGCCAGTCTAGCAGCCACTACGAGCAGTACTTC	CASSQSSSHYEQYF
.	TRBV6-2/TRBV6-3	TRBJ2-5	.	TGTGCCAGCAGCCCGCAAAAGGGGTCCCAGTACTTC	CASSPQKGSQYF
.	TRBV20-1	TRBJ2-7	.	TGCAGTGCTAGAGCATCCTACGAGCAGTACTTC	CSARASYEQYF
.	TRBV11-3	TRBJ2-2	TRBD1	TGTGCCAGCAGCTTGGACGACAGGGCCGGGGAGCTGTTTTTT	CASSLDDRAGELFF
few	TRBV10-2	TRBJ2-2	.	TGCGCCAGCAGTGACGCACCGGTGAACACCGGGGAGCTGTTTTTT	CASSDAPVNTGELFF